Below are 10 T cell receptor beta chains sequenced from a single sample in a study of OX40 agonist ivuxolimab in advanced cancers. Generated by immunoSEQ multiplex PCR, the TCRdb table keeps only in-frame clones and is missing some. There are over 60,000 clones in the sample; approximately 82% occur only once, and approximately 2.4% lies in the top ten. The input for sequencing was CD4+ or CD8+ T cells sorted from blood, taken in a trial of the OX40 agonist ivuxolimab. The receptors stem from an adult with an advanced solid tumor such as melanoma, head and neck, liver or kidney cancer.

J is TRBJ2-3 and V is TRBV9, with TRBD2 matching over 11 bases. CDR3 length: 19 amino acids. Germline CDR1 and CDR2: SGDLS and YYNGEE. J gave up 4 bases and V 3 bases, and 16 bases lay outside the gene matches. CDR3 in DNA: TGTGCCAGCAGCGCCGAGAGAACTAGCGGGGGATGGGTGGCAGATACGCAGTATTTT. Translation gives CASSAERTSGGWVADTQYF.

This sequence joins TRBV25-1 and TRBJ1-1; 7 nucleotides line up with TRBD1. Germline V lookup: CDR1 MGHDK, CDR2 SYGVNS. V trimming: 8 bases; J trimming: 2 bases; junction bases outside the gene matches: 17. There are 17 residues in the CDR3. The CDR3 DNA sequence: TGTGCCAGCTCGGGACAGACCTTGATCCGGGGAAACACTGAAGCTTTCTTT. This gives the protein CASSGQTLIRGNTEAFF. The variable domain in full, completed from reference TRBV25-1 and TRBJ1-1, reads EADIYQTPRYLVIGTGKKITLECSQTMGHDKMYWYQQDPGMELHLIHYSYGVNSTEKGDLSSESTVSRIRTEHFPLTLESARPSHTSQYLCASSGQTLIRGNTEAFFGQGTRLTVV.

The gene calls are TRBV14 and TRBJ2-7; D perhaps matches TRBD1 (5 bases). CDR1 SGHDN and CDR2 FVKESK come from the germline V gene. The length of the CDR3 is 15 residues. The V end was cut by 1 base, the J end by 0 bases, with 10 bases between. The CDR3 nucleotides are TGTGCCAGCAGCCAAGTTCTAGGGGTCTCCTACGAGCAGTACTTC. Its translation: CASSQVLGVSYEQYF.

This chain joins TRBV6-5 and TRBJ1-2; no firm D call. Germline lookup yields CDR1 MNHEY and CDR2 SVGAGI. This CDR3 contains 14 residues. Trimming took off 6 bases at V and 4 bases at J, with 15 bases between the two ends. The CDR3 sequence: CASSPEGSFYGYTF. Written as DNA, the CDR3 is TGTGCCAGCAGCCCCGAGGGCAGCTTCTATGGCTACACCTTC.

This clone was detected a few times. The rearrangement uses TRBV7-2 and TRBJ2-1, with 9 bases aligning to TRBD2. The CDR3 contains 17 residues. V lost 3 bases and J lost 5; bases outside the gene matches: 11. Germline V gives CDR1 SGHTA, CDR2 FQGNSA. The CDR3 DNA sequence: TGTGCCAGCAGCTTGTTAGCGGGGGTAGGGGGAGACAATGAGCAGTTCTTC. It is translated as CASSLLAGVGGDNEQFF.

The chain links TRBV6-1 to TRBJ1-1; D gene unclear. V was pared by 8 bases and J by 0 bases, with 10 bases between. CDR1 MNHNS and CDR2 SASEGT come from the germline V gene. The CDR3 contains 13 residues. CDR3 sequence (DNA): TGTGCCAGCTTAGGACTGATGAACACTGAAGCTTTCTTT. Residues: CASLGLMNTEAFF.

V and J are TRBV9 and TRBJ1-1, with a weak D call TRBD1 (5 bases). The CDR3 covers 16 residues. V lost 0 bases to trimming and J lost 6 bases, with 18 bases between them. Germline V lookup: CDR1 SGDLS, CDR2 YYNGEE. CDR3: CASSVGVGGGIAEAFF. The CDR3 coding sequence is TGTGCCAGCAGCGTAGGGGTTGGTGGGGGAATCGCTGAAGCTTTCTTT.

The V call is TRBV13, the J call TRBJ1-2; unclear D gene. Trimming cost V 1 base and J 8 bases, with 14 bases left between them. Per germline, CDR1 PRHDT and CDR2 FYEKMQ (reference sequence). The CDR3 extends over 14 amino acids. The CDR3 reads CASSLDAGRGGYTF. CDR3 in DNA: TGTGCCAGCAGCTTAGATGCCGGGCGAGGAGGCTACACCTTC.

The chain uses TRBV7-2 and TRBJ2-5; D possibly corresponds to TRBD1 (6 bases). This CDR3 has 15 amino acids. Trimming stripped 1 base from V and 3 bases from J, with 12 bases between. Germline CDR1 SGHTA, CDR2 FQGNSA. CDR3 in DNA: TGTGCCAGCAGCTTAGACGGGAAGGGGGAAGAGACCCAGTACTTC. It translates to CASSLDGKGEETQYF.

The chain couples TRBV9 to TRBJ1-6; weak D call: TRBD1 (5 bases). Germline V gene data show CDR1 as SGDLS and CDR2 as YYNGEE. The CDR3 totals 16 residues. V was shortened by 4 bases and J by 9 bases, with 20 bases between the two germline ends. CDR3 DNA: TGTGCCAGCAGCCCAACGGGGGGGACGGCAGGTTCACCCCTCCACTTT. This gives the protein CASSPTGGTAGSPLHF.